These T cell receptor beta chains were read from a single sample in a study of T cell clonotyping in hematopoietic cell transplantation. TCRdb's table, derived via immunoSEQ multiplex PCR, lists solely in-frame clones and lacks some. The sample contains roughly 23,000 clones, 90% of which appear only once. Sequenced here: peripheral blood mononuclear cells, sampled before stem cell transplant. The receptors stem from a man between 18 and 29 years old with biphenotypic leukemia. Some clones in this sample may be carry-over from other donors' samples. CDR3s include the opening cysteine and the closing phenylalanine or tryptophan. D genes are given only for firm matches. Expanded clones are given a class, and other clones once, few, many or no size at all.

-	TRBJ1-1	-	TRBV7-9	TGTGCCAGCAGCTTAAGCACCTACACTGAAGCTTTCTTT	CASSLSTYTEAFF
TRBD2	TRBJ2-2	few	TRBV6-5	TGTGCCAGCAGTCTACTAGCGGAAAACGGGGAGCTGTTTTTT	CASSLLAENGELFF
-	TRBJ2-4	-	TRBV19	TGTGCCAGTAGTATGGTGGAATCCCGGTCCCCCATTCAGTACTTC	CASSMVESRSPIQYF
TRBD2	TRBJ2-7	-	TRBV5-6	TGTGCCAGCAGCTTGGGGTTTAGCGGGCTCTCCGAGCAGTACTTC	CASSLGFSGLSEQYF
-	TRBJ2-7	-	TRBV7-8	TGTGCCAGCAGCTCGGACGGGACACCTGACTACGAGCAGTACTTC	CASSSDGTPDYEQYF
TRBD1	TRBJ1-5	-	TRBV6-5	TGTGCCAGCAGATCACAGGGGGCAAGTCAGCCCCAGCATTTT	CASRSQGASQPQHF
-	TRBJ1-1	-	TRBV28	TGTGCCAGCGGCGGGACCTACACTGAAGCTTTCTTT	CASGGTYTEAFF
-	TRBJ2-7	-	TRBV9	TGTGCCAGCAGCGTGAACAGGGAGTCCTACGAGCAGTACTTC	CASSVNRESYEQYF
TRBD1	TRBJ2-2	-	TRBV6-5	TGTGCCAGCAGTTACGGCACAGGGGTCACCGGGGAGCTGTTTTTT	CASSYGTGVTGELFF
-	TRBJ2-1	once	TRBV6-6	TGTGCCAGCAACCTCGGGGGCCTCTATGAGCAGTTCTTC	CASNLGGLYEQFF
-	TRBJ2-7	-	TRBV6-5	TGTGCCAGCTCCCAAGGACGCGAGCAGTACTTC	CASSQGREQYF
-	TRBJ1-6	once	TRBV11-3	TGTGCCAGCAGCTGGGACCTCAGGTCACCCCTCCACTTT	CASSWDLRSPLHF
TRBD2	TRBJ2-1	few	TRBV4-2	TGTGCCAGCAGCCAAGATGGGACTAGCGCCTACAATGAGCAGTTCTTC	CASSQDGTSAYNEQFF
TRBD1	TRBJ1-1	-	TRBV25-1	TGTGCCAGCAGTGAGTGGACAGGGGTTTCTGAAGCTTTCTTT	CASSEWTGVSEAFF